The 13 T cell receptor beta chains given below trace back to one sample, sequenced in a study of human T cells and chemical hapten exposure. MiXCR was run by TCRdb on the RACE reads, yielding one entry per CDR3 protein. The repertoire consists of approximately 90,000 distinct CDR3 sequences, with over 6.5% occurring once and the leading ten covering just over 2.5%. As for time point: pre-sensitization, week 0. Treatment specified: therapeutic diphenylcyclopropenone sensitization with weekly scalp DPC. The material sequenced was whole blood, taken in connection with sensitization to the hapten diphenylcyclopropenone (DPC). The receptors stem from a man aged 40-55 years with alopecia areata. Some clones in this sample may be carry-over from other donors' samples.

Only a few counts were recorded for this clonotype. This sequence joins TRBV5-1 and TRBJ2-2; TRBD2 agrees at 12 bases. There are 16 residues in the CDR3. CDR1 is SGHRS and CDR2 is YFSETQ in the germline V gene. V dropped 4 bases and J dropped 6; count of bases not matched to a gene: 7. This chain's CDR3 is CASSAGLAGLAGELFF. CDR3 DNA: TGCGCCAGCAGCGCTGGACTAGCGGGATTGGCCGGGGAGCTGTTTTTT.

With respect to this clonotype: At one of its ends the junction is not consistent with the germline gene, which may arise from a read error. The rearrangement uses TRBV11-2 and TRBJ2-5, with TRBD1 matching 8 bases. Germline lookup yields CDR1 SGHAT and CDR2 FQNNGV. The CDR3 loop spans 14 amino acids. This chain's CDR3 is CASSLSGRGTGFHF. The CDR3 coding sequence is TGTGCCAGCAGCTTAAGTGGTCGGGGGACAGGTTTTCACTTC.

This clonotype was seen many times. The chain combines TRBV13 with TRBJ1-6, with D unclear. Germline V CDR1 and CDR2: PRHDT, FYEKMQ (reference sequence). The CDR3 totals 14 residues. With 6 bases removed from V and 7 bases from J, the gap between germline ends came to 13 bases. In nucleotides, the CDR3 is TGTGCCAGCAGATTAACCCGTCCCAATTCACCCCTCCACTTT. It encodes CASRLTRPNSPLHF.

V gene TRBV7-9 combines with J gene TRBJ2-1; D is perhaps TRBD1 or TRBD2 (6 bases each). Germline CDR1 reads SEHNR; CDR2 reads FQNEAQ (reference sequence). The V and J ends lost 1 base and 2 bases respectively, with 33 bases between them. This CDR3 is built from 23 residues. The CDR3 nucleotides are TGTGCCAGCAGCTTAGATTCGCGGGGACTGAGGGGGAGAGCGATACCACCCTACAATGAGCAGTTCTTC. Amino acids: CASSLDSRGLRGRAIPPYNEQFF.

This chain joins TRBV20-1 and TRBJ2-3, with 7 positions matching TRBD1. The CDR3 is 11 residues long. The J segment lost 11 bases and the V segment lost 2 bases, leaving 4 bases of the junction unmatched. Germline-derived CDR1 and CDR2 are DFQATT and SNEGSKA (reference sequence). DNA for the CDR3: TGCAGTGCTAGAACAGGGGAATTGCAGTATTTT. Its protein product is CSARTGELQYF.

This clonotype has only a few counts. V is TRBV6-1 and J is TRBJ1-5, with D perhaps TRBD1 (5 bases). V dropped 1 base and J dropped 6 bases, with 16 bases sitting between them. Germline-derived CDR1 and CDR2 are MNHNS and SASEGT. This CDR3 is 16 amino acids long. CDR3 nucleotide sequence: TGTGCCAGCAGTGAAGAGCGGCAGGGAGAGGGTCAGCCCCAGCATTTT. Translating it yields CASSEERQGEGQPQHF.

This clonotype was seen repeatedly, ten times or more. The rearrangement joins TRBV29-1 to TRBJ1-1; D is unresolved. CDR3 length: 12 residues. Between the trimmed V and J ends, which lost 6 bases and 6 bases, there was a span of 14 bases. Germline CDR1 is SQVTM and CDR2 is ANQGSEA. CDR3 in amino acids: CSVETGSPEAFF. The CDR3 DNA is TGCAGCGTCGAAACCGGGAGCCCTGAAGCTTTCTTT.

This clonotype was seen more than once but under ten times. The chain has TRBV6-5 and TRBJ2-1, with D tentatively TRBD2 (5 bases). CDR1 and CDR2 (germline): MNHEY, SVGAGI. Trimming took off 2 bases at V and 4 bases at J, with 21 bases between the two ends. The CDR3 covers 18 residues. The CDR3 protein is CASSYTTGVGRIYNEQFF. The CDR3 nucleotides are TGTGCCAGCAGTTACACCACCGGGGTGGGCCGGATATACAATGAGCAGTTCTTC.

V is TRBV29-1 and J is TRBJ2-3, with 12 bases lining up with TRBD2. The junction had 9 bases not matched to a gene; V was cut back by 6 bases and J by 2 bases. Germline V gene lookup returns CDR1 SQVTM and CDR2 ANQGSEA. The CDR3 spans 16 residues. CDR3 amino acids: CSVGRLAGAFTDTQYF. The CDR3 DNA reads TGCAGCGTAGGGCGACTAGCGGGGGCCTTCACAGATACGCAGTATTTT.

In its sample, this clonotype was seen many times. The chain carries TRBV29-1 and TRBJ2-1, with TRBD2 matching 13 bases. J was trimmed by 6 bases and V by 6 bases; bases with no gene match: 8. Germline V gene lookup returns CDR1 SQVTM and CDR2 ANQGSEA. This CDR3 is 15 amino acids long. The chain's CDR3 is CSVRGGLAGRNEQFF. CDR3 in DNA: TGCAGCGTGAGGGGGGGACTAGCGGGACGCAATGAGCAGTTCTTC.

This clonotype was recorded at least ten times. The chain uses TRBV5-1 and TRBJ2-5; TRBD1 might be the D (6 bases). Trimming took off 3 bases at V and 5 bases at J, with 14 bases between the two ends. Germline CDR1 SGHRS, CDR2 YFSETQ. This CDR3 comprises 14 residues. CDR3: CASSSQGSEETQYF. In DNA form, the CDR3 reads TGCGCCAGCAGCTCACAGGGCTCGGAGGAGACCCAGTACTTC. The whole variable domain, remainder taken from reference TRBV5-1 and TRBJ2-5, is KAGVTQTPRYLIKTRGQQVTLSCSPISGHRSVSWYQQTPGQGLQFLFEYFSETQRNKGNFPGRFSGRQFSNSRSEMNVSTLELGDSALYLCASSSQGSEETQYFGPGTRLLVL.

This clonotype has only a few counts. The chain recombines TRBV12-3 or TRBV12-4 with TRBJ1-5, with a weak D call TRBD1 (6 bases). There are 14 residues in the CDR3. Trimming left V 2 bases short and J 4 bases short, with 9 bases between. CDR3 DNA sequence: TGTGCCAGCAGTTTACTGGGGGCGAATCAGCCCCAGCATTTT. Translation: CASSLLGANQPQHF.

The sample holds many counts of this clonotype. As DNA, the CDR3 is TGTGCCAGCAGCCCCCCGGGGGTCCGGAAGGAGACCCAGTACTTC. Translation: CASSPPGVRKETQYF. The chain links TRBV3-1 to TRBJ2-5; D is possibly TRBD2 (6 bases). Germline V CDR1 and CDR2: LGHDT, YNNKEL (reference sequence). With 4 bases removed from V and 5 bases from J, the gap between germline ends came to 17 bases. This CDR3 comprises 15 residues.